This T cell receptor beta chain emerged from a study of control samples from healthy donors and cancer patients. V was cut by 0 bases and J by 4 bases, with 13 bases left in between. The CDR3 length is 16 residues. Germline assignment: CDR1 LGHNA and CDR2 YNFKEQ. Data came from immunoSEQ multiplex PCR; TCRdb stores just in-frame clones and leaves some out. The sample carries approximately 90,000 clones, around 86% recorded once. This clone is a singleton in its sample. The clonotype comes from a man aged 25-45 years in good health. The sequenced sample consisted of blood. The genes are TRBV4-2 and TRBJ2-1, with D possibly being TRBD2 (6 bases). The CDR3 here is CASSQEGRGLYNEQFF. CDR3 DNA: TGTGCCAGCAGCCAAGAGGGGCGGGGTTTATACAATGAGCAGTTCTTC.